A selection of T cell receptor beta chains follows, all from one sample in a study of blood T cell repertoires in COVID-19. Clones were read by immunoSEQ multiplex PCR, and TCRdb kept only the in-frame ones, dropping some. Altogether around 250,000 clones are present, approximately 77% being singletons, with the ten largest covering roughly 3%. Sequenced input: peripheral blood. These receptors all come from a woman under 30 with acute or convalescent COVID-19. Each CDR3 is given with its conserved first and last residue. A D gene is named only where the DNA matches it firmly. Size is stated for part of the rows, as once, few or many counts, or as a class when the clone is expanded.

-,TRBD2,TRBJ2-5,TRBV5-1,TGCGCCAGCAGCTTGGTAGCTGGACTAGCGGGAGAAGAGACCCAGTACTTC,CASSLVAGLAGEETQYF
-,-,TRBJ1-1,TRBV7-9,TGTGCCACGGTAGTAAAGAACACTGAAGCTTTCTTT,CATVVKNTEAFF
-,-,TRBJ1-1,TRBV3-1/TRBV3-2,TGTGCCAGCACCACAGGTCTGAACACTGAAGCTTTCTTT,CASTTGLNTEAFF
-,TRBD2,TRBJ2-3,TRBV7-9,TGTGCCAGCAGCGGACTAGCGGGGCGGGGAGATACGCAGTATTTT,CASSGLAGRGDTQYF
-,TRBD2,TRBJ2-7,TRBV7-2,TGTGCCAGCAGCTTACGGGGGGTATACGAGCAGTACTTC,CASSLRGVYEQYF
-,-,TRBJ1-2,TRBV3-1/TRBV3-2,TGTGCCAGCAGCCGAGGACAGACTAACTATGGCTACACCTTC,CASSRGQTNYGYTF
-,TRBD1,TRBJ2-7,TRBV11-2,TGTGCCAGCAGCTTGGGGACAGGGGCCTACGAGCAGTACTTC,CASSLGTGAYEQYF
-,-,TRBJ2-7,TRBV9,TGTGCCAGCAGCGTCCTGGCGGGCAGCTCCTACGAGCAGTACTTC,CASSVLAGSSYEQYF
few,TRBD2,TRBJ2-6,TRBV30,TGTGCCTGGAGTGTCCCATTCCTAGCGGGAGGGCCCGGCGGTGGGGCCAACGTCCTGACTTTC,CAWSVPFLAGGPGGGANVLTF
-,-,TRBJ2-1,TRBV5-5,TGTGCCAGCAGCTCAGGGCTCACCTCCTACAATGAGCAGTTCTTC,CASSSGLTSYNEQFF
-,TRBD2,TRBJ2-3,TRBV5-1,TGCGCCAGCAGCCCCGACGGACTAGCGGGAGCAGATACGCAGTATTTT,CASSPDGLAGADTQYF
-,TRBD2,TRBJ2-7,TRBV30,TGTGCCTGGAGCGATGGGGGGGTGCCCGAGCAGTACTTC,CAWSDGGVPEQYF
-,TRBD2,TRBJ2-1,TRBV30,TGTGCCTGGAGTGTCGGCGGGACTAGCGGGAGTGGTGAGCAGTTCTTC,CAWSVGGTSGSGEQFF
-,TRBD2,TRBJ2-3,TRBV11-2,TGTGCCAGCAGCCCGAAAAGCGGGAGTACAGATACGCAGTATTTT,CASSPKSGSTDTQYF
-,-,TRBJ2-7,TRBV4-2,TGTGCCAGCAGCCAAGTGCTGTTACAGGGATTTGACGAGCAGTACTTC,CASSQVLLQGFDEQYF
-,-,TRBJ2-3,TRBV13,TGTGCCAGCAGCTTACGTACAGGGTGGACAGATACGCAGTATTTT,CASSLRTGWTDTQYF
-,TRBD1,TRBJ2-7,TRBV6-5,TGTGCCAGCAGAGTTGGACAGGGGGCGTATGAGCAGTACTTC,CASRVGQGAYEQYF
-,TRBD1,TRBJ1-1,TRBV10-3,TGTGCCATCAGCCGGGACAGCGAGACGAACACTGAAGCTTTCTTT,CAISRDSETNTEAFF
-,TRBD1,TRBJ2-7,TRBV29-1,TGCAGCGTTCCCGGGCGGGACAGGGGTTTTTCCGAGCAGTACTTC,CSVPGRDRGFSEQYF
once,-,TRBJ1-1,TRBV5-6,TGTGCCAGCAGCTTGGCAGCAGGATGGGACACTGAAGCTTTCTTT,CASSLAAGWDTEAFF
once,-,TRBJ1-2,TRBV4-3,TGCGCCAGCAGCCAAGATTTATCAGCTAACTATGGCTACACCTTC,CASSQDLSANYGYTF
-,-,TRBJ1-1,TRBV6-5,TGTGCCAGCGGAAGACAGAACACTGAAGCTTTCTTT,CASGRQNTEAFF
-,-,TRBJ1-1,TRBV6-5,TGTGCCAGCAGTTCCTATCCGGACAAAAACACTGAAGCTTTCTTT,CASSSYPDKNTEAFF
-,-,TRBJ1-2,TRBV28,TGTGCCAGCAGTTTAGGGGGCGCAAACTATGGCTACACCTTC,CASSLGGANYGYTF
-,TRBD1,TRBJ2-7,TRBV2,TGTGCCAGCACTCGAAGGTTGGACAGGGGTACCTACGAGCAGTACTTC,CASTRRLDRGTYEQYF
few,TRBD1,TRBJ1-3,TRBV19,TGTGCCAGTAGTTCTACAACCGGGACAGGGACCCCACCAGTCTATTTT,CASSSTTGTGTPPVYF
-,TRBD1,TRBJ1-2,TRBV19,TGTGCCAGTAGTATGAGGGACAGGGCCTACACCTTC,CASSMRDRAYTF
-,-,TRBJ2-5,TRBV11-2,TGTGCCAGCAGCCTAATAGACAGGTCCGGGACCCAGTACTTC,CASSLIDRSGTQYF
-,-,TRBJ2-4,TRBV18,TGTGCCAGCTCACCCATGCGGGATCTGCCCCACCACATTCAGTACTTC,CASSPMRDLPHHIQYF
-,-,TRBJ1-2,TRBV7-2,TGTGCCAGCAGCTTACAACAGCAAAACTATGGCTACACCTTC,CASSLQQQNYGYTF
-,TRBD2,TRBJ2-1,TRBV7-6,TGTGCCAGCAGCTTAGGGCTAGCGGGAGGATTTGGGGATGAGCAGTTCTTC,CASSLGLAGGFGDEQFF
-,-,TRBJ2-5,TRBV10-2,TGCGCCAGCAGGCTCTACCAACAAGAGACCCAGTACTTC,CASRLYQQETQYF
-,TRBD2,TRBJ2-1,TRBV10-3,TGTGCCATACTAGCGGGAGCTTTCGACAATGAGCAGTTCTTC,CAILAGAFDNEQFF
few,TRBD1,TRBJ1-6,TRBV5-1,TGCGCCAGCAGCTTGGGGACAGGAGATAATTCACCCCTCCACTTT,CASSLGTGDNSPLHF
-,-,TRBJ1-2,TRBV6-5,TGTGCCAGCAGTTACGGCAGAAACTATGGCTACACCTTC,CASSYGRNYGYTF
-,-,TRBJ1-1,TRBV9,TGTGCCAGCAGCGTAGGTCAGGCGATCACTGAAGCTTTCTTT,CASSVGQAITEAFF
-,-,TRBJ1-5,TRBV6-2/TRBV6-3,TGTGCCAGCAGTTACTTCGGCAATCAGCCCCAGCATTTT,CASSYFGNQPQHF
-,-,TRBJ1-5,TRBV6-2/TRBV6-3,TGTGCCAGCAGTTACGAACCACGGGGTCAGCCCCAGCATTTT,CASSYEPRGQPQHF
-,TRBD2,TRBJ2-1,TRBV10-2,TGCGCCAGCATAGGGACTAGCGGTAACAATGAGCAGTTCTTC,CASIGTSGNNEQFF
-,-,TRBJ1-3,TRBV5-4,TGTGCCATGACAGGTGGATCTGGAAACACCATATATTTT,CAMTGGSGNTIYF
-,TRBD1,TRBJ1-1,TRBV6-2/TRBV6-3,TGTGCCAGCAGTTACTCGGCGAACAGGGGTACTGAAGCTTTCTTT,CASSYSANRGTEAFF
-,-,TRBJ2-5,TRBV7-8,TGTGCCAGCAGCCCTTTTCAAGAGACCCAGTACTTC,CASSPFQETQYF
-,-,TRBJ1-1,TRBV4-3,TGCGCCAGCAGCCAAGATAGGGGGAGGGGAGCTTTCTTT,CASSQDRGRGAFF
-,TRBD2,TRBJ2-2,TRBV24-1,TGTGCCACCAGGGGAGGGCAGGACACCGGGGAGCTGTTTTTT,CATRGGQDTGELFF
-,TRBD2,TRBJ2-7,TRBV3-1/TRBV3-2,TGTGCCAGCAGCCAACCCTCGGGGGGGGCGGACGAGCAGTACTTC,CASSQPSGGADEQYF
-,-,TRBJ2-2,TRBV11-2,TGTGCCAGCTGCCGAATCCCTAGGTGGGAGCTGTTTTTT,CASCRIPRWELFF
-,TRBD2,TRBJ2-7,TRBV27,TGTGCCAGCGGGCCGGGACTAGCTTCCTACGAGCAGTACTTC,CASGPGLASYEQYF
-,-,TRBJ2-5,TRBV13,TGTGCCAGCAGCTTAGGGACTCAAGAGACCCAGTACTTC,CASSLGTQETQYF
-,TRBD1,TRBJ2-7,TRBV6-5,TGTGCCAGCAGTTACTCGTCGCAGGGGGCGGGTGAGCAGTACTTC,CASSYSSQGAGEQYF
-,-,TRBJ1-1,TRBV20-1,TGCAGTGCTAGACTTCTTGAAGCTTTCTTT,CSARLLEAFF
-,TRBD1,TRBJ2-1,TRBV10-3,TGTGCCATCAGTGCCGGACAGGGGCGGGAGTATGAGCAGTTCTTC,CAISAGQGREYEQFF
-,-,TRBJ1-1,TRBV28,TGTGCCAGCAGTGCCCCGATGAGAGAAACTGAAGCTTTCTTT,CASSAPMRETEAFF
-,TRBD1,TRBJ1-1,TRBV27,TGTGCCAGCAGTTTATCTGGACAGGGAGGGTACACTGAAGCTTTCTTT,CASSLSGQGGYTEAFF
once,-,TRBJ2-1,TRBV5-6,TGTGCCAGCAGCCAAAGCATTAGTCTAGCAGTAGATGAGCAGTTCTTC,CASSQSISLAVDEQFF
-,-,TRBJ1-2,TRBV6-2/TRBV6-3,TGTGCCAGCAGTCATAATAGACGGACTCGCACGGAAATTGGCTACACCTTC,CASSHNRRTRTEIGYTF
few,-,TRBJ2-1,TRBV29-1,TGCAGCTCTGGACACAATCAATACAATGAGCAGTTCTTC,CSSGHNQYNEQFF
-,-,TRBJ1-1,TRBV4-1,TGCGCCAGCAGCCAAGGGGGCAGGGGTACCACTGAAGCTTTCTTT,CASSQGGRGTTEAFF